The 5 T cell receptor beta chains below were found in one sample sequenced in a study of blood T cell repertoires in COVID-19. Profiled with immunoSEQ multiplex PCR; TCRdb holds only in-frame clones, not every one. The data contain roughly 160,000 clones, around nine tenths of them singletons. The sequencing input was peripheral blood. All receptors come from a woman in her 70s with COVID-19, enrolled during active disease.

This chain links TRBV4-1 with TRBJ1-1, with 7 positions matching TRBD1. The length of the CDR3 is 16 residues. Trimming at V came to 3 bases and at J to 4 bases, leaving 11 bases not matched to a gene. Germline V gene data show CDR1 as MGHRA and CDR2 as YSYEKL. As DNA, the CDR3 is TGCGCCAGCAGCCAGAGGACAGGTACGACGTTCACTGAAGCTTTCTTT. This sequence encodes CASSQRTGTTFTEAFF.

The DNA for the CDR3 is TGTGCCAGCAGTTACTCATGGGGGGGCAATGAAAAACTGTTTTTT. This gives the protein CASSYSWGGNEKLFF. The chain carries TRBV6-5 and TRBJ1-4; D perhaps matches TRBD1 (6 bases). This CDR3 comprises 15 residues. Germline V lookup: CDR1 MNHEY, CDR2 SVGAGI. V lost 0 bases and J lost 5, with 10 bases in between.

This CDR3 is CASSPSGQHTEAFF. CDR3 nucleotides: TGTGCCAGCTCACCCTCGGGACAGCACACTGAAGCTTTCTTT. The chain carries TRBV18 and TRBJ1-1; 7 bases match TRBD1. This CDR3 has 14 amino acids. V lost 3 bases to trimming and J lost 3 bases; unmatched junction nucleotides: 4. Per the germline V gene, CDR1 is KGHSH and CDR2 is LQKENI.

The chain couples TRBV18 to TRBJ1-6; TRBD1 matches at 7 bases. Germline CDR1 is KGHSH and CDR2 is LQKENI. The length of the CDR3 is 14 residues. V was pared by 2 bases and J by 7 bases, with 2 bases of the junction left unmatched. CDR3 in amino acids: CASSPRQGNSPLHF. In DNA, the CDR3 is TGTGCCAGCTCACCAAGACAGGGAAATTCACCCCTCCACTTT. Drawing the rest from reference TRBV18 and TRBJ1-6, the complete variable domain is NAGVMQNPRHLVRRRGQEARLRCSPMKGHSHVYWYRQLPEEGLKFMVYLQKENIIDESGMPKERFSAEFPKEGPSILRIQQVVRGDSAAYFCASSPRQGNSPLHFGNGTRLTVT.

The J gene is TRBJ2-3, the V gene TRBV9, with unresolved D. The CDR3 totals 16 residues. The germline CDR1 and CDR2 sequences are SGDLS and YYNGEE. Between the trimmed V and J ends, which lost 0 bases and 0 bases, there was a span of 11 bases. CDR3 coding DNA: TGTGCCAGCAGCGTAGGGGCGTCAGCTAGCACAGATACGCAGTATTTT. Translated: CASSVGASASTDTQYF.